The entry that follows covers one T cell receptor beta chain sequence. The source of the sample is a study of T cell changes during pregnancy in multiple sclerosis. The method was immunoSEQ multiplex PCR; TCRdb's version includes in-frame clones alone and lacks a portion of them. Of roughly 40,000 clones listed, 84% are singletons. Trimming left V 5 bases short and J 0 bases short, with 13 bases between. CDR3 length: 15 amino acids. Germline V CDR1 and CDR2: GTSNPN, SVGIG (reference sequence). The source material was CD4+ T cells from peripheral blood mononuclear cells, sampled before pregnancy. The chain combines TRBV30 with TRBJ1-4; the D gene is possibly TRBD1 (5 bases). This clonotype was obtained from a female donor with multiple sclerosis, enrolled in a pregnancy study. In DNA form, the CDR3 reads TGTGCCTGGGGCCGACAGATTGCAACTAATGAAAAACTGTTTTTT. As protein: CAWGRQIATNEKLFF.